Below, 30 T cell receptor beta chains from the same sample are listed, as sequenced in a study of T cell changes during pregnancy in multiple sclerosis. This table comes from immunoSEQ multiplex PCR, and its TCRdb copy is limited to in-frame clones, with some not included. The table records some 43,000 clones, around 91% of them present only once. The sequencing used CD8+ T cells from peripheral blood mononuclear cells, collected in the first trimester of pregnancy. The receptors derive from a female donor with multiple sclerosis, enrolled in a pregnancy study.

The J gene is TRBJ2-1, the V gene TRBV19; D possibly corresponds to TRBD1 (5 bases). This CDR3 is built from 14 residues. Trimming removed 5 bases from V and 6 bases from J, with 14 bases in between. Germline lookup yields CDR1 LNHDA and CDR2 SQIVND (reference sequence). CDR3 DNA: TGTGCCAGTAGTCCGCGACAGAGATTCAATGAGCAGTTCTTC. It translates to CASSPRQRFNEQFF. The full variable domain, in which reference TRBV19 and TRBJ2-1 provide the parts outside the CDR3, is DGGITQSPKYLFRKEGQNVTLSCEQNLNHDAMYWYRQDPGQGLRLIYYSQIVNDFQKGDIAEGYSVSREKKESFPLTVTSAQKNPTAFYLCASSPRQRFNEQFFGPGTRLTVL.

The CDR3 nucleotides read TGTGCCAGCAGCTTAACCGGGGGGGCCTACGAGCAGTACTTC. Protein product: CASSLTGGAYEQYF. The V and J genes are TRBV13 and TRBJ2-7, with 8 nucleotides matching TRBD2. This CDR3 contains 14 residues. Trimming took 2 bases from V and 2 from J; bases not matched to a gene: 2. CDR1 is PRHDT and CDR2 is FYEKMQ in the germline V gene (reference sequence).

The rearrangement uses TRBV5-4 and TRBJ2-7; tentative D call: TRBD2 (6 bases). Germline V lookup: CDR1 SGHNT, CDR2 YYREEE (reference sequence). Trimming took off 0 bases at V and 0 bases at J, with 7 bases between the two ends. The CDR3 loop spans 14 amino acids. For the CDR3, the DNA is TGTGCCAGCAGCTTGGCCGGGAGCTCCTACGAGCAGTACTTC. Residues: CASSLAGSSYEQYF. The whole variable domain, filled in from reference TRBV5-4 and TRBJ2-7, reads ETGVTQSPTHLIKTRGQQVTLRCSSQSGHNTVSWYQQALGQGPQFIFQYYREEENGRGNFPPRFSGLQFPNYSSELNVNALELDDSALYLCASSLAGSSYEQYFGPGTRLTVT.

V is TRBV7-2 and J is TRBJ2-7; the D is unclear. Germline V CDR1 and CDR2: SGHTA, FQGNSA. Trimming pared 5 bases from V and 4 bases from J, leaving 9 bases between. The CDR3 spans 12 residues. The DNA for the CDR3 is TGTGCCAGCAGCCCCCGCCGGTACGAGCAGTACTTC. This translates into CASSPRRYEQYF.

The chain is built from TRBV7-9 and TRBJ2-6; TRBD1 matches at 10 bases. CDR3 length equals 19 residues. Germline V gene sequence: CDR1 SEHNR, CDR2 FQNEAQ (reference sequence). With 5 bases clipped from V and 1 base from J, the junction kept 11 bases outside the gene matches. CDR3 DNA sequence: TGTGCCAGCAGCCCCACCGTTGGACAGGGGGTTTCTGGGGCCAACGTCCTGACTTTC. This sequence encodes CASSPTVGQGVSGANVLTF.

The genes are TRBV19 and TRBJ2-7; no reliable D call. The length of the CDR3 is 13 residues. The ends were cut back, 3 bases at V and 0 bases at J, with 6 bases in the middle. Germline V gene data show CDR1 as LNHDA and CDR2 as SQIVND (reference sequence). The CDR3 DNA follows: TGTGCCAGTAGTATCACGGTCTCCTACGAGCAGTACTTC. Translating it yields CASSITVSYEQYF.

The chain carries TRBV4-3 and TRBJ2-1, with D possibly being TRBD2 (6 bases). Looked up from germline, CDR1 is LGHNA and CDR2 is YSLEER. Trimming shortened V by 4 bases and J by 5 bases, and 21 bases separated the two germline ends. The CDR3 loop spans 17 amino acids. The chain's CDR3 is CASSPGVRGGPDNEQFF. Written as DNA, the CDR3 is TGCGCCAGCAGCCCCGGGGTGAGGGGAGGACCGGACAATGAGCAGTTCTTC.

A single count supports this clone. This chain joins TRBV25-1 and TRBJ1-1; D gene unclear. CDR1 and CDR2 from the germline V gene are MGHDK and SYGVNS. The length of the CDR3 is 9 residues. Trimming removed 3 bases from V and 11 bases from J, with 4 bases in between. CDR3 protein: CASSDRAFF. The CDR3 DNA is TGTGCCAGCAGTGACCGGGCTTTCTTT. Based on the CDR3 plus reference TRBV25-1 and TRBJ1-1, the full variable domain is EADIYQTPRYLVIGTGKKITLECSQTMGHDKMYWYQQDPGMELHLIHYSYGVNSTEKGDLSSESTVSRIRTEHFPLTLESARPSHTSQYLCASSDRAFFGQGTRLTVV.

The chain links TRBV12-5 to TRBJ2-1; 8 bases line up with TRBD2. With 7 bases clipped from V and 4 bases from J, the junction kept 9 bases outside the gene matches. CDR1 and CDR2 (germline): LGHNT, FRNRAP. The CDR3 runs 15 residues. The CDR3 region is CASAFPERGYNEQFF. As DNA, the CDR3 is TGTGCTAGTGCCTTTCCCGAGCGGGGGTACAATGAGCAGTTCTTC.

The gene calls are TRBV5-4 and TRBJ2-1; 7 bases agree with TRBD2. V shed 2 bases and J 7 bases; nucleotides not matched to a gene: 9. This CDR3 comprises 15 residues. CDR1 and CDR2 (germline): SGHNT, YYREEE (reference sequence). This CDR3 is CASSLKGGSFNEQFF. The CDR3 region has the DNA TGTGCCAGCAGCTTAAAGGGCGGGAGCTTTAATGAGCAGTTCTTC.

V and J are TRBV19 and TRBJ2-1, with D possibly being TRBD2 (5 bases). In germline, CDR1 is LNHDA, CDR2 SQIVND (reference sequence). The CDR3 consists of 15 residues. V was pared by 1 base and J by 2 bases, with 9 bases between. The CDR3 loop reads CASSIGPGTYNEQFF. Written as DNA, the CDR3 is TGTGCCAGTAGTATAGGTCCGGGAACCTACAATGAGCAGTTCTTC.

CDR3 nucleotides: TGCGCCAGCAGCCGGACAGGGGGCGACGTCACTGAAGCTTTCTTT. Its translation is CASSRTGGDVTEAFF. The chain joins TRBV5-1 to TRBJ1-1; TRBD1 agrees at 11 bases. CDR1 is SGHRS and CDR2 is YFSETQ in the germline V gene. Trimming took 4 bases from V and 4 from J; bases not matched to a gene: 6. The CDR3 length is 15 residues.

The J gene is TRBJ2-7, the V gene TRBV29-1; D may be TRBD1 (6 bases). This CDR3 is 13 amino acids long. Germline CDR1 SQVTM, CDR2 ANQGSEA. V lost 6 bases, J lost 7 bases, and 19 bases lay in between. CDR3 sequence reads: CSVLQGPGREQYF. CDR3 nucleotides: TGCAGCGTCCTACAGGGACCCGGTCGGGAGCAGTACTTC.

The rearrangement joins TRBV10-3 to TRBJ2-7, with TRBD2 as a possible D gene (5 bases). From germline, CDR1 is ENHRY and CDR2 SYGVKD. This CDR3 comprises 15 residues. Deletions cut 0 bases from V and 5 bases from J, with 14 bases between. The CDR3 reads CAISESPGFSHEQYF. CDR3 bases: TGTGCCATCAGTGAGTCGCCGGGATTCAGCCACGAGCAGTACTTC.

This clone has just one count. This sequence joins TRBV7-9 and TRBJ2-7, with 9 bases aligning to TRBD1. The germline V gene encodes CDR1 SEHNR and CDR2 FQNEAQ (reference sequence). The CDR3 extends over 17 amino acids. V dropped 10 bases and J dropped 3; count of bases not matched to a gene: 19. The CDR3 sequence is CATDRQGDSAKFYEQYF. The DNA of the CDR3 is TGTGCCACAGACCGACAGGGGGACTCGGCGAAGTTCTACGAGCAGTACTTC.

This chain's CDR3 is CASSSRGTEAFF. As DNA, the CDR3 is TGTGCCAGCAGCTCCCGGGGCACTGAAGCTTTCTTT. V usage is TRBV13 and J usage is TRBJ1-1, with D unclear. V lost 4 bases to trimming and J lost 4 bases, with 7 bases between them. This CDR3 region has 12 residues. CDR1 and CDR2 (germline): PRHDT, FYEKMQ (reference sequence). Full variable domain (rest looked up from reference TRBV13 and TRBJ1-1): AAGVIQSPRHLIKEKRETATLKCYPIPRHDTVYWYQQGPGQDPQFLISFYEKMQSDKGSIPDRFSAQQFSDYHSELNMSSLELGDSALYFCASSSRGTEAFFGQGTRLTVV.

The chain employs TRBV28 and TRBJ1-2, with D possibly TRBD1 on 6 matching bases. This CDR3 is 13 amino acids long. Germline V CDR1 and CDR2: MDHEN, SYDVKM. Trimming removed 6 bases at V and 7 bases at J, with 15 bases between. The CDR3 nucleotides are TGTGCCAGCAGCGAACAGGGCATGGGTGGCTACACCTTC. This translates into CASSEQGMGGYTF.

The rearrangement links TRBV7-3 to TRBJ2-2, with D perhaps TRBD2 (6 bases). The germline V gene encodes CDR1 SGHTA and CDR2 FQGTGA. Trimming removed 3 bases at V and 7 bases at J, with 15 bases between. The CDR3 consists of 15 residues. The CDR3 DNA is TGTGCCAGCAGCTTCCAGGGACTGAAAAACGGGGAGCTGTTTTTT. Its protein is CASSFQGLKNGELFF.

The V gene is TRBV30, the J gene TRBJ2-1; D is possibly TRBD1 (6 bases). CDR1 and CDR2 from the germline V gene are GTSNPN and SVGIG (reference sequence). Trimming pared 0 bases from V and 9 bases from J, leaving 12 bases between. The CDR3 length is 13 residues. The CDR3 coding sequence is TGTGCCTGGAGTGTAGGAAGGGGGAGTGAGCAGTTCTTC. This gives the protein CAWSVGRGSEQFF.

This clone rates as medium-sized. The V gene is TRBV6-1, the J gene TRBJ2-3; D may be TRBD1 (6 bases). The germline V gene encodes CDR1 MNHNS and CDR2 SASEGT. V was shortened by 6 bases and J by 2 bases, with 15 bases between the two germline ends. The CDR3 sequence is 15 residues long. The CDR3 here is CASRGAGAHTDTQYF. The CDR3 DNA reads as TGTGCCAGCAGGGGGGCAGGAGCACACACAGATACGCAGTATTTT.

This chain joins TRBV5-4 and TRBJ2-5; 7 bases match TRBD1. The length of the CDR3 is 14 residues. The germline V gene has CDR1 SGHNT and CDR2 YYREEE (reference sequence). Trimming removed 3 bases from V and 2 bases from J; junction bases left unmatched: 4. The CDR3 protein is CASSSGQSQETQYF. The CDR3 DNA is TGTGCCAGCAGCTCGGGACAGTCGCAAGAGACCCAGTACTTC.

This rearrangement joins TRBV15 to TRBJ2-7; 8 nucleotides match TRBD1. The germline gives CDR1 LNHNV, CDR2 YYDKDF (reference sequence). V lost 4 bases, J lost 6 bases, and 2 bases stayed unmatched. The CDR3 extends over 12 amino acids. This CDR3 is CATSTTGVEQYF. CDR3 in DNA: TGTGCCACCAGCACGACAGGGGTCGAGCAGTACTTC.

This chain links TRBV19 with TRBJ2-1; 9 bases align to TRBD2. V was pared by 7 bases and J by 3 bases, with 10 bases of the junction left unmatched. The germline gives CDR1 LNHDA, CDR2 SQIVND (reference sequence). CDR3 size: 16 residues. The DNA for the CDR3 is TGTGCCAGTAATCCATGGGCGGGAGGGCTCTACAATGAGCAGTTCTTC. Amino acid sequence: CASNPWAGGLYNEQFF.

The chain carries TRBV6-5 and TRBJ1-1; a possible D gene is TRBD1 (5 bases). Per germline, CDR1 MNHEY and CDR2 SVGAGI. The CDR3 is 13 amino acids. V dropped 6 bases and J dropped 1 base, with 9 bases sitting between them. DNA for the CDR3: TGTGCCAGCAGCCCGGGGGGGAACACTGAAGCTTTCTTT. This encodes CASSPGGNTEAFF.

In its sample, this clone was seen once. The chain couples TRBV29-1 to TRBJ1-1; D is undetermined. V gave up 4 bases and J gave up 4 bases, with 13 bases separating them. The CDR3 totals 13 residues. Germline V lookup: CDR1 SQVTM, CDR2 ANQGSEA. CDR3 nucleotides: TGCAGCGTTGTCATTGGCACGGGCACTGAAGCTTTCTTT. It codes for CSVVIGTGTEAFF.

The CDR3 coding sequence is TGTGCCAGCAGCTTAACTTTAGGGGAGAGCGGGAATGAGCAGTTCTTC. This sequence encodes CASSLTLGESGNEQFF. V gene TRBV7-9 combines with J gene TRBJ2-1, with D possibly being TRBD2 (6 bases). Germline CDR1 is SEHNR and CDR2 is FQNEAQ (reference sequence). With 2 bases removed from V and 7 bases from J, the gap between germline ends came to 18 bases. The CDR3 runs to 16 residues.

The rearrangement joins TRBV4-2 to TRBJ1-1; tentatively, D is TRBD1 (5 bases). Germline lookup yields CDR1 LGHNA and CDR2 YNFKEQ. CDR3 length equals 14 residues. V lost 4 bases and J 1 base, leaving 10 bases between the germline ends. Written as DNA, the CDR3 is TGTGCCAGCAGCCCGAGGACAACGAACACTGAAGCTTTCTTT. It encodes CASSPRTTNTEAFF.

The V call is TRBV11-2, the J call TRBJ2-1; weak D call: TRBD2 (6 bases). From germline, CDR1 is SGHAT and CDR2 FQNNGV. This CDR3 spans 15 amino acids. V lost 1 base to trimming and J lost 3 bases, with 10 bases between them. DNA of the CDR3: TGTGCCAGCAGCTTAGCCCCGGGGGACTACAATGAGCAGTTCTTC. Protein product: CASSLAPGDYNEQFF. The full variable domain, completed using reference TRBV11-2 and TRBJ2-1, is EAGVAQSPRYKIIEKRQSVAFWCNPISGHATLYWYQQILGQGPKLLIQFQNNGVVDDSQLPKDRFSAERLKGVDSTLKIQPAKLEDSAVYLCASSLAPGDYNEQFFGPGTRLTVL.

The chain has TRBV5-6 and TRBJ1-4; D not certain. Germline lookup yields CDR1 SGHDT and CDR2 YYEEEE. This CDR3 spans 16 amino acids. Trimming took off 0 bases at V and 0 bases at J, with 9 bases between the two ends. Here the CDR3 DNA reads TGTGCCAGCAGCTTGGGTGGCGGCGCAACTAATGAAAAACTGTTTTTT. Residues: CASSLGGGATNEKLFF.

This chain links TRBV18 with TRBJ1-5; D is possibly TRBD1 (5 bases). The germline V gene encodes CDR1 KGHSH and CDR2 LQKENI. The CDR3 length is 13 residues. The V end was cut by 5 bases, the J end by 3 bases, with 8 bases between. CDR3 nucleotides: TGTGCCAGCTCAGACAGACTCAATCAGCCCCAGCATTTT. This codes for CASSDRLNQPQHF.